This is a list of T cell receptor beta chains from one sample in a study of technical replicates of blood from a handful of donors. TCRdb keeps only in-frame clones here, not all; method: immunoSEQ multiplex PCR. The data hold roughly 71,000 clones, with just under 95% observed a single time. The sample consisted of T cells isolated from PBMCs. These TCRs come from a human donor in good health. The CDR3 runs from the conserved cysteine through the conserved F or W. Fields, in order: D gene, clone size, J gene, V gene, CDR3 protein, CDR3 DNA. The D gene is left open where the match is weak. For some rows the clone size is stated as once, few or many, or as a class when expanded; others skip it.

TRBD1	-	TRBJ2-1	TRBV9	CASSSGQGYNEQFF	TGTGCCAGCAGCTCTGGACAGGGATACAATGAGCAGTTCTTC
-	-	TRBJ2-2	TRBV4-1	CASSQGETSGTGELFF	TGCGCCAGCAGCCAAGGAGAGACTTCCGGCACCGGGGAGCTGTTTTTT
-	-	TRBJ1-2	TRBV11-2	CASSLVWVGDLGYTF	TGTGCCAGCAGCTTAGTTTGGGTCGGGGATCTTGGCTACACCTTC
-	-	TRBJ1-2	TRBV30	CAWTPMGGNGYTF	TGTGCCTGGACCCCCATGGGCGGGAATGGCTACACCTTC
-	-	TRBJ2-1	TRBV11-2	CASSLGWRGNEQFF	TGTGCCAGCAGCTTAGGGTGGCGAGGCAATGAGCAGTTCTTC
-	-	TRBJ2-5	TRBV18	CASSPSQETQYF	TGTGCCAGCTCACCATCACAAGAGACCCAGTACTTC
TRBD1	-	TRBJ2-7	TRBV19	CASRSGQSYEQYF	TGTGCCAGTAGGTCGGGACAGAGCTACGAGCAGTACTTC
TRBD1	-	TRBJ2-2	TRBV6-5	CASSSDRGPGELFF	TGTGCCAGCAGTTCCGACAGGGGCCCCGGGGAGCTGTTTTTT
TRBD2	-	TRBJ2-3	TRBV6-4	CASSDSTSGPDTQYF	TGTGCCAGCAGTGACTCGACTAGCGGCCCAGATACGCAGTATTTT
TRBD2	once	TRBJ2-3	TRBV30	CAWSVSRTSGRADTQYF	TGTGCCTGGAGTGTATCCCGGACTAGCGGGAGGGCAGATACGCAGTATTTT
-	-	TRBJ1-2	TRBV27	CASSPLIPTGYTF	TGTGCCAGCAGTCCACTGATCCCCACTGGCTACACCTTC
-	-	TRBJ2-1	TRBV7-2	CASSLGEGAYNEQFF	TGTGCCAGCAGCTTAGGAGAGGGAGCCTACAATGAGCAGTTCTTC
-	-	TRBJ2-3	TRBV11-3	CASSSARQSDTQYF	TGTGCCAGCAGCTCCGCTCGACAGTCAGATACGCAGTATTTT
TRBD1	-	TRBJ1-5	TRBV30	CAWSTGEWQPQHF	TGTGCCTGGAGTACAGGGGAATGGCAGCCCCAGCATTTT
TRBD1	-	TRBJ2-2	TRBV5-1	CASSLGTGVTGELFF	TGCGCCAGCAGCTTGGGAACAGGGGTCACCGGGGAGCTGTTTTTT
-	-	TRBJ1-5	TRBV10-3	CAISDGGSNQPQHF	TGTGCCATCAGTGATGGGGGGAGCAATCAGCCCCAGCATTTT
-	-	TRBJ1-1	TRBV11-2	CASSLEAGMNTEAFF	TGTGCCAGCAGCTTAGAAGCAGGGATGAACACTGAAGCTTTCTTT
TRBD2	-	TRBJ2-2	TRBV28	CASGLAGEHTGELFF	TGTGCCAGCGGGCTAGCGGGAGAGCACACCGGGGAGCTGTTTTTT
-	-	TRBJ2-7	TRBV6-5	CASTPLQGGVYEQYF	TGTGCCAGCACTCCTCTCCAGGGGGGAGTCTACGAGCAGTACTTC
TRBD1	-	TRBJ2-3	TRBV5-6	CASSPDRVPTQYF	TGTGCCAGCAGCCCTGACAGGGTTCCTACGCAGTATTTT
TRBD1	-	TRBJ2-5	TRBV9	CASSAQTSGGETQYF	TGTGCCAGCAGCGCCCAGACTTCAGGGGGAGAGACCCAGTACTTC
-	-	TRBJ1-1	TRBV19	CASSIDRLNTEAFF	TGTGCCAGTAGTATAGACAGGCTGAACACTGAAGCTTTCTTT
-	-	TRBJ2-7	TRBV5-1	CASSLAAYERYF	TGCGCCAGCAGCTTGGCGGCCTACGAGCGGTACTTC
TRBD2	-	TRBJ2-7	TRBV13	CASSPAGAGGAYEQYF	TGTGCCAGCAGCCCAGCAGGAGCGGGAGGGGCCTACGAGCAGTACTTC
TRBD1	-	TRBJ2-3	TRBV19	CASRRQGITDTQYF	TGTGCCAGCCGAAGACAGGGGATAACAGATACGCAGTATTTT
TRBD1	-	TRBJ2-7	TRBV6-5	CASSYSGTGGAEQYF	TGTGCCAGCAGTTACTCCGGGACAGGGGGGGCCGAGCAGTACTTC
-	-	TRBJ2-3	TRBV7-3	CASSLTYTDTQYF	TGTGCCAGCAGCTTAACCTACACAGATACGCAGTATTTT
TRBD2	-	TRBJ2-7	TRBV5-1	CASSLGASGSHTLYEQYF	TGCGCCAGCAGCTTGGGGGCTAGCGGGAGCCACACCCTCTACGAGCAGTACTTC
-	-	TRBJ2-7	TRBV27	CASSFSHLLYEQYF	TGTGCCAGCAGTTTTTCCCACCTCCTATACGAGCAGTACTTC
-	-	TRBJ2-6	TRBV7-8	CASSYFSGANVLTF	TGTGCCAGCAGTTATTTCTCTGGGGCCAACGTCCTGACTTTC
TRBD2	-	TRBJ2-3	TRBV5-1	CASSLAGLTDTQYF	TGCGCCAGCAGCTTAGCGGGGCTCACAGATACGCAGTATTTT
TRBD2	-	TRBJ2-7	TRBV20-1	CSAESGDEQYF	TGCAGTGCTGAAAGCGGGGACGAGCAGTACTTC
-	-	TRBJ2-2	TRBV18	CASSPRSFQGLNTGELFF	TGTGCCAGCTCACCACGTTCTTTTCAGGGGTTGAACACCGGGGAGCTGTTTTTT
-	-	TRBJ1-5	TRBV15	CATSRESQLTSNQPQHF	TGTGCCACCAGCAGAGAGTCACAGCTAACCAGCAATCAGCCCCAGCATTTT
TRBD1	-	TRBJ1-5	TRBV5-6	CASSIRDRGHQPQHF	TGTGCCAGCAGCATCCGGGACAGGGGCCATCAGCCCCAGCATTTT
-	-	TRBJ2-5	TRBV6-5	CASSYSIEAGRETQYF	TGTGCCAGCAGTTACTCGATCGAGGCAGGGAGGGAGACCCAGTACTTC
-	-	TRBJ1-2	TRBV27	CASSLGGPNYGYTF	TGTGCCAGCAGTTTAGGAGGGCCTAACTATGGCTACACCTTC
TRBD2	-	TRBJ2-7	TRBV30	CAWRLAGSPYEQYF	TGTGCCTGGCGGTTAGCGGGGAGTCCCTACGAGCAGTACTTC
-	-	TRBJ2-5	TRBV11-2	CASSLAPSFGQYF	TGTGCCAGCAGCTTAGCCCCAAGTTTCGGCCAGTACTTC
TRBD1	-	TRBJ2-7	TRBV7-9	CASRLGTGSYEQYF	TGTGCCAGCAGACTCGGGACAGGGTCCTACGAGCAGTACTTC
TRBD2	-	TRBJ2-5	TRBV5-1	CASSRSLGGDVGETQYF	TGCGCCAGCAGTCGTTCTCTCGGGGGGGACGTTGGAGAGACCCAGTACTTC
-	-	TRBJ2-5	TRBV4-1	CASSQKFPRRSQETQYF	TGCGCCAGCAGCCAAAAGTTCCCGCGGAGGAGCCAAGAGACCCAGTACTTC
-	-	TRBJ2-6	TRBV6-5	CASSPRGAGANVLTF	TGTGCCAGCAGTCCCAGGGGGGCTGGGGCCAACGTCCTGACTTTC
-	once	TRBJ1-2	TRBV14	CASSQSGYLYTF	TGTGCCAGCAGCCAATCAGGGTATCTGTACACCTTC
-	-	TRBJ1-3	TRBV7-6	CASSLDGNTIYF	TGTGCCAGCAGCTTAGACGGTAACACCATATATTTT
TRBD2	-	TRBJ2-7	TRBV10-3	CAISEASGSGYEQYF	TGTGCCATCAGTGAAGCTAGCGGGAGTGGGTACGAGCAGTACTTC
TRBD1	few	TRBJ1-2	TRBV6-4	CASSSQGASGYTF	TGTGCCAGCAGTTCTCAGGGGGCTTCTGGCTACACCTTC
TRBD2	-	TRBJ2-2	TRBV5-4	CASSLPGLAENTGELFF	TGTGCCAGCAGCTTACCGGGACTAGCGGAGAACACCGGGGAGCTGTTTTTT
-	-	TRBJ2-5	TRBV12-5	CASGLVLGLTQETQYF	TGTGCTAGTGGTTTGGTACTGGGACTTACTCAAGAGACCCAGTACTTC
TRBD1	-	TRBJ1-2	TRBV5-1	CASSPGTVNYGYTF	TGCGCCAGCAGTCCCGGGACAGTTAACTATGGCTACACCTTC
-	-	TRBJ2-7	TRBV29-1	CSAALTLSSYEQYF	TGCAGCGCCGCACTTACCCTAAGCTCCTACGAGCAGTACTTC
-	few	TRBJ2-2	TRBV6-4	CASSLEVVTGELFF	TGTGCCAGCAGCCTGGAGGTAGTCACCGGGGAGCTGTTTTTT
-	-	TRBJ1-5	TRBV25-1	CASRQGTDQPQHF	TGTGCCAGCAGACAGGGCACAGATCAGCCCCAGCATTTT
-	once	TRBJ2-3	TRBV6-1	CASILGQPDTDTQYF	TGTGCCAGCATCCTAGGACAGCCTGACACAGATACGCAGTATTTT
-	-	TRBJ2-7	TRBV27	CASRTLTTGAYEQYF	TGTGCCAGCCGAACCCTAACTACCGGGGCCTACGAGCAGTACTTC
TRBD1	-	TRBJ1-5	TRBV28	CASSLDRGIQPQHF	TGTGCCAGCAGTTTAGACAGGGGGATTCAGCCCCAGCATTTT
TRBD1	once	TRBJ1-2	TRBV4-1	CASSPSQGASSYGYTF	TGCGCCAGCAGCCCAAGTCAGGGGGCGAGTAGCTATGGCTACACCTTC
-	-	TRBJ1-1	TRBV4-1	CASSQKQGNTEAFF	TGCGCCAGCAGCCAGAAACAGGGGAACACTGAAGCTTTCTTT
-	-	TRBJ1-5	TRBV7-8	CASSLPGPREPQHF	TGTGCCAGCAGCTTACCAGGGCCTCGGGAGCCCCAGCATTTT
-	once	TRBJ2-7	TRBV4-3	CASSQESGRSYEQYF	TGCGCCAGCAGCCAAGAGTCAGGCAGGTCCTACGAGCAGTACTTC